This TCR beta chain was recovered during a study of CD8 T cells in ankylosing spondylitis. Construction of TCR beta libraries was performed using quantitative 5'-RACE with molecular barcodes. TCRdb reprocessed the 5' RACE reads with MiXCR, giving one entry per CDR3 protein. The table has tens of thousands of distinct CDR3 sequences, around 25% seen once; the top ten hold around three fifths. Study-wide results and caveats: It was reported that disease-linked clones were significantly enriched in matched ankylosing spondylitis synovial fluid.

In its sample, this clonotype was seen a few times. Its cognate antigen is unknown. With 6 bases removed from V and 6 bases from J, the gap between germline ends came to 9 bases. The CDR3 is 13 residues long. The receptor was isolated from a male donor with ankylosing spondylitis or in good health (not recorded which). V usage is TRBV12-3 or TRBV12-4 and J usage is TRBJ1-6; D might be TRBD1 (6 bases). Sample: blood, either unsorted or a sorted T cell fraction (not recorded which). The chain's CDR3 is CASSGQLNSPLHF. DNA for the CDR3: TGTGCCAGCAGCGGACAGCTTAATTCACCCCTCCACTTT.